This entry features one TCR beta chain sequence. These data originate in a study of blood T cells in healthy people across ages. For the second PCR, which ran for about 7 to 11 cycles, a sample-barcoded 5' primer and a J-beta primer mix were used. TCRdb called the 5' RACE reads again in MiXCR, with one record for every CDR3 protein. The sample comprises some 1,000,000 distinct CDR3 sequences, approximately 26% of which are singletons, and about 0.72% rests with the top ten. These data also formed part of another study, on T cells of mothers and their children. That report adds: Each child gave around 3 million TCR beta CDR3 reads (each mother, over 8.5 million).

The sequence derives from a girl under 10 years old in good health. Sequencing was done on a sample of blood.

The CDR3 sequence is CASSLDPGAVGGETQYF. The CDR3 bases are TGTGCCAGCAGCTTAGATCCGGGTGCGGTAGGGGGGGAGACCCAGTACTTC. The chain joins TRBV7-2 to TRBJ2-5; D may correspond to TRBD1 or TRBD2 (6 bases each). The V gene lost 1 base and the J gene lost 5 bases, with 20 bases spanning the gap. Germline CDR1 reads SGHTA; CDR2 reads FQGNSA. The CDR3 extends over 17 amino acids. Using reference TRBV7-2 and TRBJ2-5 for the parts outside the CDR3, the full variable domain is GAGVSQSPSNKVTEKGKDVELRCDPISGHTALYWYRQSLGQGLEFLIYFQGNSAPDKSGLPSDRFSAERTGGSVSTLTIQRTQQEDSAVYLCASSLDPGAVGGETQYFGPGTRLLVL.